Many counts were recorded for the clone carrying this TCR beta chain. Subjects with ophthalmopathy showed a Clinical Activity Score no lower than 3, a NOSPECS grade no lower than 4, and a duration shorter than 3 months. Each diagnosis drew on symptoms, thyroxine, TRAb, thyroid ultrasound and orbital computed tomography findings. These data belong to a study of T cells in Graves' hyperthyroidism and ophthalmopathy. Study as a whole: Upon initial diagnosis and before any treatment, peripheral blood was collected.

Researchers took RNA transcripts and amplified the TCR beta CDR3 regions from them. The study used the HTBI primer set for a first-round RT-PCR of the TCR CDR3. Each CDR3 protein gets one entry after TCRdb re-called the multiplex PCR reads with MiXCR. In the table there are 600,000 to 700,000 distinct CDR3 sequences, roughly 14% of which are singletons. Looked up from germline, CDR1 is SGHTA and CDR2 is FQGNSA. V shed 2 bases and J 4 bases; nucleotides not matched to a gene: 10. The CDR3 contains 16 residues. This TCR came from a woman aged 40 to 50 with Graves' ophthalmopathy. The chain recombines TRBV7-2 with TRBJ2-7; TRBD2 matches at 8 bases. Material for sequencing was blood. The CDR3 DNA follows: TGTGCCAGCAGCTTATCACTAGCGGATCCTATTTACGAGCAGTACTTC. It encodes CASSLSLADPIYEQYF.